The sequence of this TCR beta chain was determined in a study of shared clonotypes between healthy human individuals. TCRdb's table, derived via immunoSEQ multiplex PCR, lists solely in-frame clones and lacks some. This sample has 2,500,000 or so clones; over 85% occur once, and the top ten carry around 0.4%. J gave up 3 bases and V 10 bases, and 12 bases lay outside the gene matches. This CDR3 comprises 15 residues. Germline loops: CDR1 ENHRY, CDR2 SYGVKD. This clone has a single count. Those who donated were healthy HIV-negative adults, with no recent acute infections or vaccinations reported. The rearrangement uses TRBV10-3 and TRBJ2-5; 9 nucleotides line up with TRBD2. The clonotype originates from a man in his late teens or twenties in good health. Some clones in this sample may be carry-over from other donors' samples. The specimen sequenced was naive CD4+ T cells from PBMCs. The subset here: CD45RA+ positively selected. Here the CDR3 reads CATGEGSGGEETQYF. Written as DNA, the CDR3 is TGTGCCACCGGGGAGGGTAGCGGGGGTGAAGAGACCCAGTACTTC.